Given below is one T cell receptor beta chain in context. The sample originates from a study of OX40 agonist ivuxolimab in advanced cancers. Profiling relied on immunoSEQ multiplex PCR, and the TCRdb table lists in-frame clones only, not all of them. The table lists 65,000 to 80,000 clones, approximately 89% of them singletons, with 0.3% to 0.45% in the top ten. The CDR3 has 13 amino acids. Trimming took off 5 bases at V and 6 bases at J, with 15 bases between the two ends. Germline CDR1 reads SGHDT; CDR2 reads YYEEEE. The sequence was obtained from an adult with an advanced solid tumor such as melanoma, head and neck, liver or kidney cancer. The source was CD4+ or CD8+ T cells sorted from blood, collected in a trial of the OX40 agonist ivuxolimab. The chain combines TRBV5-6 with TRBJ2-7, with D possibly matching TRBD2 (7 bases). The CDR3 here is CASRVEGGSEQYF. The CDR3 nucleotides are TGTGCCAGCAGGGTCGAGGGGGGGTCCGAGCAGTACTTC.